The 14 T cell receptor beta chains presented below share a single source sample, sequenced in a study of blood T cell repertoires in COVID-19. Sequenced by immunoSEQ multiplex PCR; TCRdb stores in-frame clones only, minus some. The profile shows approximately 150,000 clones, about four fifths of them singletons. Sequencing was carried out using peripheral blood. These receptors all stem from a human donor with acute or convalescent COVID-19. The donor label of this sample is uncertain.

The CDR3 region is CASSLTRGAYEQYF. For the CDR3, the DNA is TGTGCCAGCAGCTTGACCAGGGGGGCCTACGAGCAGTACTTC. The chain links TRBV11-2 to TRBJ2-7; a weak D match, TRBD1 (7 bases). V was shortened by 3 bases and J by 2 bases, with 11 bases between the two germline ends. Germline V CDR1 and CDR2: SGHAT, FQNNGV. CDR3 length: 14 residues.

The chain employs TRBV5-4 and TRBJ2-3; D perhaps matches TRBD1 (6 bases). Trimming cost V 10 bases and J 4 bases, with 19 bases left between them. This CDR3 region has 14 residues. Germline loops: CDR1 SGHNT, CDR2 YYREEE (reference sequence). CDR3 nucleotides: TGTGCCCTTCACAGGGTCGGGTCAGCAGATACGCAGTATTTT. Translation: CALHRVGSADTQYF.

About this clone itself: This same CDR3 is encoded by further DNA sequences in the sample. The rearrangement joins TRBV18 to TRBJ1-5, with D hard to call. This CDR3 region has 13 residues. Trimming cost V 2 bases and J 4 bases, with 6 bases left between them. Germline V gene data show CDR1 as KGHSH and CDR2 as LQKENI. In DNA, the CDR3 is TGTGCCAGCTCACCAACGGGTAATCAGCCCCAGCATTTT. Protein product: CASSPTGNQPQHF.

The chain couples TRBV5-1 to TRBJ2-1; TRBD1 aligns across 9 bases. CDR3 size: 16 residues. J was trimmed by 4 bases and V by 2 bases; bases with no gene match: 7. Germline V gene lookup returns CDR1 SGHRS and CDR2 YFSETQ. CDR3 DNA sequence: TGCGCCAGCAGCTTCCCCGGGACAGGGCGTTACAATGAGCAGTTCTTC. Translating gives CASSFPGTGRYNEQFF.

This clone was detected only a few times. The CDR3: CASSLGTETDTQYF. The CDR3 DNA reads TGCGCCAGCAGCTTGGGGACAGAGACAGATACGCAGTATTTT. The chain carries TRBV5-1 and TRBJ2-3; possibly TRBD1 for D (6 bases). Germline V CDR1 and CDR2: SGHRS, YFSETQ. Trimming shortened V by 0 bases and J by 3 bases, and 8 bases separated the two germline ends. The CDR3 is made up of 14 amino acids.

The chain's CDR3 is CASSLVGSPLHF. In DNA form, the CDR3 reads TGTGCCAGCAGCTTAGTCGGTTCACCCCTCCACTTT. This chain joins TRBV11-1 and TRBJ1-6; D is unresolved. Germline values: CDR1 SGHAT, CDR2 FQDESV (reference sequence). V was clipped by 1 base and J by 9 bases, with 4 bases between them. The CDR3 has 12 amino acids.

The V call is TRBV12-5, the J call TRBJ2-3; 9 bases are shared with TRBD2. Germline CDR1 reads LGHNT; CDR2 reads FRNRAP. The CDR3 is 15 amino acids. V shed 6 bases and J 2 bases; nucleotides not matched to a gene: 6. CDR3 residues: CASGRLAEDTDTQYF. DNA for the CDR3: TGTGCTAGTGGACGACTAGCGGAGGACACAGATACGCAGTATTTT.

This sequence joins TRBV18 and TRBJ1-2; D unclear. This CDR3 is 15 amino acids long. V lost 3 bases to trimming and J lost 5 bases, with 16 bases between them. Germline V gives CDR1 KGHSH, CDR2 LQKENI. This CDR3 is CASSPVENAFYGYTF. The CDR3 DNA sequence: TGTGCCAGCTCACCCGTAGAGAACGCTTTTTATGGCTACACCTTC.

J is TRBJ1-1 and V is TRBV5-1; no reliable D call. The CDR3 is 15 residues long. Looked up from germline, CDR1 is SGHRS and CDR2 is YFSETQ. Between the trimmed V and J ends, which lost 1 base and 4 bases, there was a span of 14 bases. CDR3 region: CASSLNSNAGTEAFF. The CDR3 coding sequence is TGCGCCAGCAGCTTGAATAGTAACGCTGGCACTGAAGCTTTCTTT.

The rearrangement uses TRBV5-1 and TRBJ1-2; TRBD1 aligns across 7 bases. The germline V gene encodes CDR1 SGHRS and CDR2 YFSETQ. Germline trimming cut 2 bases from V and 6 bases from J; bases unmatched to any gene: 4. The CDR3 has 13 amino acids. The CDR3 loop is CASSLQGIDGYTF. As DNA, the CDR3 is TGCGCCAGCAGCTTACAGGGGATTGATGGCTACACCTTC. Looking up the rest from reference TRBV5-1 and TRBJ1-2 gives the full variable domain: KAGVTQTPRYLIKTRGQQVTLSCSPISGHRSVSWYQQTPGQGLQFLFEYFSETQRNKGNFPGRFSGRQFSNSRSEMNVSTLELGDSALYLCASSLQGIDGYTFGSGTRLTVV.

V and J are TRBV29-1 and TRBJ1-1; D might be TRBD1 (6 bases). This CDR3 comprises 11 residues. V lost 5 bases to trimming and J lost 8 bases, with 12 bases between them. CDR1 and CDR2 (germline): SQVTM, ANQGSEA. Here the CDR3 DNA reads TGCAGCGTTACAGGGTCTGGGGAAGCTTTCTTT. Amino acids: CSVTGSGEAFF.

CDR3 sequence reads: CASTPGYWQYF. The CDR3 coding sequence is TGTGCCAGCACTCCCGGGTATTGGCAGTACTTC. The chain carries TRBV7-2 and TRBJ2-7; no firm D call. CDR1 is SGHTA and CDR2 is FQGNSA in the germline V gene. CDR3 length: 11 residues. Trimming cost V 7 bases and J 9 bases, with 13 bases left between them.

The rearrangement uses TRBV5-6 and TRBJ1-2; the D gene is possibly TRBD1 (5 bases). CDR1 and CDR2 (germline): SGHDT, YYEEEE. V shed 4 bases and J shed 2 bases, with 12 bases lying between them. The CDR3 contains 14 residues. This chain's CDR3 is CASSQGLPNYGYTF. The DNA for the CDR3 is TGTGCCAGCAGCCAGGGACTACCCAACTATGGCTACACCTTC.

The chain is built from TRBV19 and TRBJ2-6; the D gene is possibly TRBD1 (6 bases). The CDR3 has 15 residues. CDR1 and CDR2 (germline): LNHDA, SQIVND (reference sequence). Trimming shortened V by 1 base and J by 2 bases, and 6 bases separated the two germline ends. The CDR3 DNA follows: TGTGCCAGTAGTATAGGGACAGCTGGGGCCAACGTCCTGACTTTC. Translation gives CASSIGTAGANVLTF.